The rows below give T cell receptor beta chains drawn from one sample of a study of HIV-infected patients and healthy controls. MiXCR was run by TCRdb on the 5' RACE reads, yielding one entry per CDR3 protein. Among some 13,000 distinct CDR3 sequences listed, about a tenth were seen once. The specimen was blood. The receptors derive from an adult in good health. Each CDR3 is given with its conserved first and last residue. A D gene is named only where the DNA matches it firmly. Clone size appears in some rows only: once, few, many, or a class for an expanded clone.

DNA: TGCAGTGCTGGAGAGTACAATGAGCAGTTCTTC; CDR3: CSAGEYNEQFF; D: -; length: 11; J: TRBJ2-1; size: medium-sized; V: TRBV20-1
DNA: TGCAGCGCCGATAGGAGCGGGAGAGACGTTTTGAGGCATTGCTTAGAGACCCAGTACTTC; CDR3: CSADRSGRDVLRHCLETQYF; D: TRBD2; length: 20; J: TRBJ2-5; size: medium-sized; V: TRBV29-1
DNA: TGTGCCAGCAGTCCTGAGCGGGCCCTCTCCTACGAGCAGTACTTC; CDR3: CASSPERALSYEQYF; D: -; length: 15; J: TRBJ2-7; size: many; V: TRBV28
DNA: TGTGCCAGCAGTGTGTCCTCGAGGGGCACTGAAGCTTTCTTT; CDR3: CASSVSSRGTEAFF; D: -; length: 14; J: TRBJ1-1; size: many; V: TRBV6-1
DNA: TGTGCCAGCAGCTTGGACTACAGGAGTTCCTATGGCTACACCTTC; CDR3: CASSLDYRSSYGYTF; D: -; length: 15; J: TRBJ1-2; size: many; V: TRBV5-4
DNA: TGTGCCAGCCGAATCACTCAACCTCGGAACACCGGGGAGCTGTTTTTT; CDR3: CASRITQPRNTGELFF; D: -; length: 16; J: TRBJ2-2; size: few; V: TRBV12-3/TRBV12-4
DNA: TGTGCCAGCGTACGGACAGGCGGGGATGGCTACACCTTC; CDR3: CASVRTGGDGYTF; D: TRBD1; length: 13; J: TRBJ1-2; size: -; V: TRBV2
DNA: TGTGCCAGCAGTTTGAGGGGACAGTTTCACTATGGCTACACCTTC; CDR3: CASSLRGQFHYGYTF; D: TRBD1; length: 15; J: TRBJ1-2; size: medium-sized; V: TRBV27
DNA: TGTGCCAGCAGCCCGGGTGGGTACGAGCAGTACTTC; CDR3: CASSPGGYEQYF; D: -; length: 12; J: TRBJ2-7; size: -; V: TRBV7-9
DNA: TGTGCCAGCAGCTTAGTCCCAGCGGGAGTTGGGACAGATACGCAGTATTTT; CDR3: CASSLVPAGVGTDTQYF; D: TRBD2; length: 17; J: TRBJ2-3; size: medium-sized; V: TRBV7-2
DNA: TGTGCCAGCAGACAAATGGGACTAGCGGGAGGACATGAGCAGTTCTTC; CDR3: CASRQMGLAGGHEQFF; D: TRBD2; length: 16; J: TRBJ2-1; size: many; V: TRBV7-2
DNA: TGTGCCTGGACGAACTCGTACCTGAGGGGTGTGCACACTGAAGCTTTCTTT; CDR3: CAWTNSYLRGVHTEAFF; D: -; length: 17; J: TRBJ1-1; size: many; V: TRBV30
DNA: TGTGCCAGCAGCTTAGGGAGGGCGAGGGAGGACTCTCCAGATACGCAGTATTTT; CDR3: CASSLGRAREDSPDTQYF; D: -; length: 18; J: TRBJ2-3; size: medium-sized; V: TRBV7-2
DNA: TGTGCCAGCAGTTACTCGCCGACTAGCGGGAAGTTGAGGACAGATACGCAGTATTTT; CDR3: CASSYSPTSGKLRTDTQYF; D: TRBD2; length: 19; J: TRBJ2-3; size: -; V: TRBV6-5
DNA: TGTGCCAGCAGCTTGGAGAGGCCGAACACTGAAGCTTTCTTT; CDR3: CASSLERPNTEAFF; D: -; length: 14; J: TRBJ1-1; size: -; V: TRBV5-6
DNA: TGTGCCAGCAGCCCGTCTGGGGGCGCGTATGGCTACACCTTC; CDR3: CASSPSGGAYGYTF; D: -; length: 14; J: TRBJ1-2; size: many; V: TRBV5-6
DNA: TGTGCCATCAGTGAGTCGACAGGGACTAGCGGGAGAACAGATACGCAGTATTTT; CDR3: CAISESTGTSGRTDTQYF; D: TRBD2; length: 18; J: TRBJ2-3; size: medium-sized; V: TRBV10-3
DNA: TGCAGCGCTGAGGGGTACTTCTCCTTAAGCTCCTACAATGAGCAGTTCTTC; CDR3: CSAEGYFSLSSYNEQFF; D: -; length: 17; J: TRBJ2-1; size: medium-sized; V: TRBV29-1
DNA: TGTGCCAGCAGCTTAGTAGCTTATGGCTACACCTTC; CDR3: CASSLVAYGYTF; D: -; length: 12; J: TRBJ1-2; size: many; V: TRBV9
DNA: TGTGCCAGCAGCGGCGGAGGCACAGATACGCAGTATTTT; CDR3: CASSGGGTDTQYF; D: -; length: 13; J: TRBJ2-3; size: -; V: TRBV7-8
DNA: TGCAGTGCTAGACAGTTAGGGACTAGCGGGAGGGCAGATACGCAGTATTTT; CDR3: CSARQLGTSGRADTQYF; D: TRBD2; length: 17; J: TRBJ2-3; size: medium-sized; V: TRBV20-1
DNA: TGTGCCTGGACAAGAGGGGCCTCTAGGAATTCACCCCTCCACTTT; CDR3: CAWTRGASRNSPLHF; D: -; length: 15; J: TRBJ1-6; size: many; V: TRBV30
DNA: TGTGCCAGCAGCTTGGGTTTCGAGTCTGCCTACGAGCAGTACTTC; CDR3: CASSLGFESAYEQYF; D: -; length: 15; J: TRBJ2-7; size: many; V: TRBV11-2
DNA: TGTGCCTGTGGGCCGGGACTCCCATACAATGAGCAGTTCTTC; CDR3: CACGPGLPYNEQFF; D: -; length: 14; J: TRBJ2-1; size: -; V: TRBV30
DNA: TGCGCCAGCAGCCTAGCGCTGAGCTCCTACAATGAGCAGTTCTTC; CDR3: CASSLALSSYNEQFF; D: -; length: 15; J: TRBJ2-1; size: few; V: TRBV5-1
DNA: TGTGCCAGCAGTTTAGGGGATTTTTCGGAGTTGGGAGATACGCAGTATTTT; CDR3: CASSLGDFSELGDTQYF; D: -; length: 17; J: TRBJ2-3; size: many; V: TRBV27
DNA: TGTGCCAGCAGTTCCCGATGGACAGTGACATCTAATGAAAAACTGTTTTTT; CDR3: CASSSRWTVTSNEKLFF; D: -; length: 17; J: TRBJ1-4; size: many; V: TRBV28
DNA: TGCAGTGCTAGGAAAGGGGGGGCCAATCAGCCCCAGCATTTT; CDR3: CSARKGGANQPQHF; D: -; length: 14; J: TRBJ1-5; size: many; V: TRBV20-1
DNA: TGTGCCAGCAGCTCGGGACTAGCGGGATCCTCCTACGAGCAGTACTTC; CDR3: CASSSGLAGSSYEQYF; D: TRBD2; length: 16; J: TRBJ2-7; size: -; V: TRBV5-4
DNA: TGTGCCAGCAGTGAAGTATGGGGGAACACTGAAGCTTTCTTT; CDR3: CASSEVWGNTEAFF; D: -; length: 14; J: TRBJ1-1; size: medium-sized; V: TRBV6-1
DNA: TGCGCCAGCAGCTCTAGCGGGAGTTTGTACAATGAGCAGTTCTTC; CDR3: CASSSSGSLYNEQFF; D: TRBD2; length: 15; J: TRBJ2-1; size: medium-sized; V: TRBV5-1
DNA: TGTGCCAGCAGCTTAGATATGGACACTGAAGCTTTCTTT; CDR3: CASSLDMDTEAFF; D: -; length: 13; J: TRBJ1-1; size: medium-sized; V: TRBV7-9
DNA: TGTGCCAGCAGTTTAGGTTCAGGGGGGAATGGCTACACCTTC; CDR3: CASSLGSGGNGYTF; D: TRBD1; length: 14; J: TRBJ1-2; size: few; V: TRBV12-3/TRBV12-4
DNA: TGCAGCGTTGGAGGGACTAGGGTCCCCGGGGAGCTGTTTTTT; CDR3: CSVGGTRVPGELFF; D: TRBD2; length: 14; J: TRBJ2-2; size: many; V: TRBV29-1
DNA: TGTGCCAGCAGTCGGGACACGCGGAACACCGGGGAGCTGTTTTTT; CDR3: CASSRDTRNTGELFF; D: -; length: 15; J: TRBJ2-2; size: medium-sized; V: TRBV12-3/TRBV12-4
DNA: TGTGCCAGCAGCCCGGACCCCCCCGGCTCTCGCTTCTACAATGAGCAGTTCTTC; CDR3: CASSPDPPGSRFYNEQFF; D: -; length: 18; J: TRBJ2-1; size: many; V: TRBV5-5
DNA: TGTGCCAGCAGTGAAGATGGGTGGACTGAAGCTTTCTTT; CDR3: CASSEDGWTEAFF; D: -; length: 13; J: TRBJ1-1; size: medium-sized; V: TRBV2
DNA: TGTGCCACCTCAATTCTAGCGGCTTCCTACAATGAGCAGTTCTTC; CDR3: CATSILAASYNEQFF; D: TRBD2; length: 15; J: TRBJ2-1; size: -; V: TRBV19
DNA: TGCGCCAGCAGCCAGGCCGTAACAGATACGCAGTATTTT; CDR3: CASSQAVTDTQYF; D: -; length: 13; J: TRBJ2-3; size: medium-sized; V: TRBV4-1
DNA: TGTGCCAGCAGTTACGACAGGGGTCTAGGGGAGACCCAGTACTTC; CDR3: CASSYDRGLGETQYF; D: TRBD1; length: 15; J: TRBJ2-5; size: medium-sized; V: TRBV6-5
DNA: TGCAGTGCTAGATCGGGGAAGGAAGGGACGCGGGGCGCTAACTATGGCTACACCTTC; CDR3: CSARSGKEGTRGANYGYTF; D: -; length: 19; J: TRBJ1-2; size: medium-sized; V: TRBV20-1
DNA: TGTGCCAGCAGCCCCCGGGGGGACTACGAGCAGTACTTC; CDR3: CASSPRGDYEQYF; D: TRBD2; length: 13; J: TRBJ2-7; size: medium-sized; V: TRBV7-2
DNA: TGTGCCAGCAGGAGCAGGGGGCAATCCTACGAGCAGTACTTC; CDR3: CASRSRGQSYEQYF; D: TRBD1; length: 14; J: TRBJ2-7; size: few; V: TRBV6-6
DNA: TGCAGCGTTGAAGATTTCGGACGGGGGGGTGGCTACACCTTC; CDR3: CSVEDFGRGGGYTF; D: -; length: 14; J: TRBJ1-2; size: medium-sized; V: TRBV29-1
DNA: TGTGCCAGCAGGCCGGGACAGGCTCCGCTAGATACGCAGTATTTT; CDR3: CASRPGQAPLDTQYF; D: TRBD1; length: 15; J: TRBJ2-3; size: medium-sized; V: TRBV27
DNA: TGCAGCGTCTCCCCCGTCCAGAATGAGCAGTTCTTC; CDR3: CSVSPVQNEQFF; D: -; length: 12; J: TRBJ2-1; size: few; V: TRBV29-1
DNA: TGTGCCAGCAGCCGAGCCGGCCAGGTGGTGGGGACCCAGTACTTC; CDR3: CASSRAGQVVGTQYF; D: -; length: 15; J: TRBJ2-5; size: -; V: TRBV7-9
DNA: TGTGCCAGCAGTCCGGGACCGGGACTAGCGGGACTACAACGCACAGATACGCAGTATTTT; CDR3: CASSPGPGLAGLQRTDTQYF; D: TRBD2; length: 20; J: TRBJ2-3; size: many; V: TRBV27
DNA: TGCGCCAGCAGTCCCCCGGGACAGGGTGTCTATGGCTACACCTTC; CDR3: CASSPPGQGVYGYTF; D: TRBD1; length: 15; J: TRBJ1-2; size: -; V: TRBV4-1
DNA: TGCGCCAGCAGCCAAAGCTTGGGACTAGTTTCAAATGAGCAGTTCTTC; CDR3: CASSQSLGLVSNEQFF; D: TRBD2; length: 16; J: TRBJ2-1; size: medium-sized; V: TRBV4-1
DNA: TGTGCCTGGGAGACAGGCGGTGAGAACACTGAAGCTTTCTTT; CDR3: CAWETGGENTEAFF; D: -; length: 14; J: TRBJ1-1; size: many; V: TRBV30
DNA: TGTGCCAGCAGCTTCAGGACAGGATTTTCTTTGGGGGGCAATCAGCCCCAGCATTTT; CDR3: CASSFRTGFSLGGNQPQHF; D: TRBD1; length: 19; J: TRBJ1-5; size: many; V: TRBV7-8